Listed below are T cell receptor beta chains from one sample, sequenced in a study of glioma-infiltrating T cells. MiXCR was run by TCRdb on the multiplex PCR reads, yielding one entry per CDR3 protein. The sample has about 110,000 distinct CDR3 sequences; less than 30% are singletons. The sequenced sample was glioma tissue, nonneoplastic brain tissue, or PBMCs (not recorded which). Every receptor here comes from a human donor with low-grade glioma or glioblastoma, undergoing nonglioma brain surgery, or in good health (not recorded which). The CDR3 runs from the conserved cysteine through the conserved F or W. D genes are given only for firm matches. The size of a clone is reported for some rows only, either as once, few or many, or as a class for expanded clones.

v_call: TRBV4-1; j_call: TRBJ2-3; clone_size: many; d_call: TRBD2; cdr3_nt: TGCGCCAGCAGCCATGCCGGACTAGCGGGGGGACCAGATACGCAGTATTTT; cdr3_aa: CASSHAGLAGGPDTQYF
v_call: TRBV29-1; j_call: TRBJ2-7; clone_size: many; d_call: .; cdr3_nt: TGCAGCGTTGAGCTGATGCCCTACGAGCAGTACTTC; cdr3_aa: CSVELMPYEQYF
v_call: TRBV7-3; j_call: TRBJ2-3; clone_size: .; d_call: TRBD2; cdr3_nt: TGTGCCAGCAGCTTCTTGGGACTAGAGAGTTCAGATACGCAGTATTTT; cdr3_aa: CASSFLGLESSDTQYF
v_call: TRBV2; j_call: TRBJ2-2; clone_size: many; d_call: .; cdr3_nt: TGTGCCAGCAGTGAATCCTACAGCACCGGGGAGCTGTTTTTT; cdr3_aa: CASSESYSTGELFF
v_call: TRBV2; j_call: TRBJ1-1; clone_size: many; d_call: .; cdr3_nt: TGTGCCAGCAGGCGGGGGGGCTCGGAGAACACTGAAGCTTTCTTT; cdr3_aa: CASRRGGSENTEAFF
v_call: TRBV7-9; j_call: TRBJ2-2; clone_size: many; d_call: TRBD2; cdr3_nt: TGTGCCAGCAGCTTAGGTAGCGGGTTCTACACCGGGGAGCTGTTTTTT; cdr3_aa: CASSLGSGFYTGELFF
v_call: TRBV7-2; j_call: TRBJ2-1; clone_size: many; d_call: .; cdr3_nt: TGTGCCAGCAGCTTACATGCATCCAATGAGCAGTTCTTC; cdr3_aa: CASSLHASNEQFF
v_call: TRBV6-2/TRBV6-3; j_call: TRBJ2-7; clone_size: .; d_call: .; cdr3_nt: TGTTCCAGCAGTTACTCGCTACTTGAGCAGTACTTC; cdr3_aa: CSSSYSLLEQYF
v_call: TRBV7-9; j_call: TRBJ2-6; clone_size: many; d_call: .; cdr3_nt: TGTGCCAGCAGCCGCGTTGGGGCCAACGTCCTGACTTTC; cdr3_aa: CASSRVGANVLTF
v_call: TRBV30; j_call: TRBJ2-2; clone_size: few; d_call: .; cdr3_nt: TGTGCCTGGAACGTCCAAACCGGGGAGCTGTTTTTT; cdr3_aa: CAWNVQTGELFF
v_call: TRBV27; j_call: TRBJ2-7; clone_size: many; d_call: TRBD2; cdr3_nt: TGTGCCAGCAGTCCGACTAGCGGAATGTCCTACGAGCAGTACTTC; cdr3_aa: CASSPTSGMSYEQYF
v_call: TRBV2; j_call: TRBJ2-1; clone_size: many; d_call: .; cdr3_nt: TGTGCCAGCAGCCGACAAGGCGGCGGCTCCTACAATGAGCAGTTCTTC; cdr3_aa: CASSRQGGGSYNEQFF
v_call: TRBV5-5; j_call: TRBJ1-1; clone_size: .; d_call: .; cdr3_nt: TGTGCCAGCAGCTTGGCCCCGGTCCGGCCGAACGCTGAAGCTTTCTTT; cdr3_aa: CASSLAPVRPNAEAFF
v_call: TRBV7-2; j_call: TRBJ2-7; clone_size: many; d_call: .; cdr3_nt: TGTGCCAGCAGCTTAGGCAGGCTCGAGCAGTACTTC; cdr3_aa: CASSLGRLEQYF
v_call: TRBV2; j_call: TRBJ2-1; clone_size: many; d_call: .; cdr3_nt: TGTGCCAGCATGTTCTCCTACAATGAGCAGTTCTTC; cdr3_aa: CASMFSYNEQFF
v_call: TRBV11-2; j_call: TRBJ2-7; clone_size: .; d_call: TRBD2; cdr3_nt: TGTGCCAGCAGCCCTCTCCGACTAGCGGGAGAGAATGAGCAGTACTTC; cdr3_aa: CASSPLRLAGENEQYF
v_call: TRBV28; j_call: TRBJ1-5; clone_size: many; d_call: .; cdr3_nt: TGTGCCAGCCACAGGGATGGCAATCAGCCCCAGCATTTT; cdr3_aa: CASHRDGNQPQHF
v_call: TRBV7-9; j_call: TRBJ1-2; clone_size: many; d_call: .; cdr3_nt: TGTGCCAGCAGCCTTAGTGTTAACTATGGCTACACCTTC; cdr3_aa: CASSLSVNYGYTF
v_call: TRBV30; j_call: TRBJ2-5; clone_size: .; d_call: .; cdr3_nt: TGTGCCTGGAACAGCTTATTTGGGACCCAGTACTTC; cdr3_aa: CAWNSLFGTQYF
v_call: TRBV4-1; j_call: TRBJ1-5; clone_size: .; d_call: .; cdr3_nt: TGCGCCAGCAGCCAAGTGATAGGGGAAGGCAATCAGCCCCAGCATTTT; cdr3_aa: CASSQVIGEGNQPQHF
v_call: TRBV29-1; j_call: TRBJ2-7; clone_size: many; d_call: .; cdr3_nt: TGCAGCGTTGAAGTAAGGGACACCAGCTCCTACGAGCAGTACTTC; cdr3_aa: CSVEVRDTSSYEQYF
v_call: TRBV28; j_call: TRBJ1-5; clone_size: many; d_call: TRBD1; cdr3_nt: TGTGCCAGCAGCTCACCCTTGGACAGGGGAAATCAGCCCCAGCATTTT; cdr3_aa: CASSSPLDRGNQPQHF
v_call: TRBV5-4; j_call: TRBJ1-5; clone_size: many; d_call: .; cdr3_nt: TGTGCCAGCAGCGAGGGAGGGAGCAATCAGCCCCAGCATTTT; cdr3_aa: CASSEGGSNQPQHF
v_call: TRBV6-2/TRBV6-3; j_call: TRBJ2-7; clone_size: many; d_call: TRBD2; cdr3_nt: TGTGCCAGCAGTTCTAGCGGGGTGACCTACGAGCAGTACTTC; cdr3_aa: CASSSSGVTYEQYF
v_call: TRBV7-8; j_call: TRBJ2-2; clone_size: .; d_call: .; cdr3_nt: TGTGCCAGCAGCGCCAATCGAGGAGAGGCCACCGGGGAGCTGTTTTTT; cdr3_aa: CASSANRGEATGELFF
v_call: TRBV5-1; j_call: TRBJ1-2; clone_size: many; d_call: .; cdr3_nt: TGCGCCAGCAGCTTGCCAGGGACGGTCGTGGATTATGGCTACACCTTC; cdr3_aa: CASSLPGTVVDYGYTF
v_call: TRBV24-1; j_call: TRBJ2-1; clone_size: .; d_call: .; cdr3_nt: TGTGCCAGCAAGCCCAGGTTATGGTATGATGAGCAGTTCTTC; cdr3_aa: CASKPRLWYDEQFF
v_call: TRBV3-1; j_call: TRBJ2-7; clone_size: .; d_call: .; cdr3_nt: TGTGCCAGCAGCCAAGCCGGGCAGACGAACTTC; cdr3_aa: CASSQAGQTNF
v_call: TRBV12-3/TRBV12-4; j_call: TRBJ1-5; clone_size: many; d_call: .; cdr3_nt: TGTGCCAGCAGTTTACATACAGGGAACAATCAGCCCCAGCATTTT; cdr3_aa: CASSLHTGNNQPQHF
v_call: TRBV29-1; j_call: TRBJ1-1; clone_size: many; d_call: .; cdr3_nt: TGCAGCGTTGGGGCAGGGTGGGGGATGAACACTGAAGCTTTCTTT; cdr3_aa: CSVGAGWGMNTEAFF
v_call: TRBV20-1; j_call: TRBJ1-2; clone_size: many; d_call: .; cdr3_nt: TGCAGTGCTAGTACGACCCTAACTAGCGACACCTTC; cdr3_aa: CSASTTLTSDTF
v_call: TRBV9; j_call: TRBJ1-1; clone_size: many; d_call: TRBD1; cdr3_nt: TGTGCCAGCAGCGTAGTCGGCGGGGACAGGAGGACTGAAGCTTTCTTT; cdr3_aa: CASSVVGGDRRTEAFF
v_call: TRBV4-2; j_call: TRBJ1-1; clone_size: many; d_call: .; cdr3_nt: TGTGCCAGCAGCCTAGGGACGGTGAACACTGAAGCTTTCTTT; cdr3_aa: CASSLGTVNTEAFF
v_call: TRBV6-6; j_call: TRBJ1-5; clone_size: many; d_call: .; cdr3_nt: TGTGCCAGCAGTTACTCAATAGAACTTAATCAGCCCCAGCATTTT; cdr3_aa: CASSYSIELNQPQHF
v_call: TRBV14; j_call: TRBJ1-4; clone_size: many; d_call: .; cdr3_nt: TGTGCCAGCAGCCTAGTCGGGGTGAAACTGTTTTTT; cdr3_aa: CASSLVGVKLFF
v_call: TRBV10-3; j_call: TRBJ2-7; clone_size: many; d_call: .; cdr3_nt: TGTGCCATCAGTGAGTCGTTCACACCTACTACCTACGAGCAGTACTTC; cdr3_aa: CAISESFTPTTYEQYF
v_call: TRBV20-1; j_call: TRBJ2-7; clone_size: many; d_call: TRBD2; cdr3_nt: TGCAGTGCCACAGGCGCCTTGACTAGCGGCTACGAGCAGTACTTC; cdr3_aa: CSATGALTSGYEQYF
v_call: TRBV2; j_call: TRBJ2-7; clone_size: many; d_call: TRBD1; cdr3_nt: TGTGCCAGCAACAGTGGGACAGGGTACGAGCAGTACTTC; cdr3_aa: CASNSGTGYEQYF
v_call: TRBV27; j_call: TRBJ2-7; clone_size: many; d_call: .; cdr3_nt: TGTGCCAGCAGTTTATTTCAGGGAGGCGAGCAGTACTTC; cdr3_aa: CASSLFQGGEQYF
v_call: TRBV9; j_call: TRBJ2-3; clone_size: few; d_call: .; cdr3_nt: TGTGCCAGCAGCGTAGAGGTACGGACAGATACGCAGTATTTT; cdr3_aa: CASSVEVRTDTQYF